The 16 T cell receptor beta chains in this list originate from one sample, sequenced in a study of blood T cells in healthy people across ages (dated by TCRdb to the mid-2010s). Preparation of the library involved 5' RACE. The second PCR ran for about 6 to 11 cycles and used a J-beta primer mix along with a sample-barcoded 5' primer. The raw public reads went through TCRdb reprocessing: fastp at Q25, MiXCR clone calling, in-frame beta chains kept. Rows matching on CDR3 protein sequence are summarized as one entry with the most common DNA and genes. This sample comprises roughly 1.9 million distinct CDR3 sequences, 39% of them detected only once. 23% of the sample is in the top ten clones. Sample: blood. The receptors come from a human donor in good health.

This chain uses TRBV5-5 with TRBJ2-1, with TRBD2 matching 12 bases. V lost 2 bases to trimming and J lost 5 bases; unmatched junction nucleotides: 8. The length of the CDR3 is 17 residues. Germline V lookup: CDR1 SGHKS, CDR2 YYEKEE (reference sequence). This chain's CDR3 is CASSFLILAGGNNEQFF. In nucleotides, the CDR3 is TGTGCCAGCAGCTTCCTCATACTAGCGGGGGGTAACAATGAGCAGTTCTTC.

The chain joins TRBV12-3 or TRBV12-4 to TRBJ2-7; perhaps D is TRBD1 or TRBD2 (5 bases each). This CDR3 has 12 amino acids. Trimming removed 3 bases at V and 6 bases at J, with 9 bases between. The CDR3 DNA sequence: TGTGCCAGCAGTTTTGGGGACGGCGAGCAGTACTTC. Amino acids: CASSFGDGEQYF.

This rearrangement joins TRBV27 to TRBJ2-3, with D possibly TRBD1 on 6 matching bases. The CDR3 is 13 residues long. The V gene's germline CDR1 is MNHEY and CDR2 SMNVEV (reference sequence). Trimming removed 11 bases from V and 9 bases from J, with 21 bases in between. CDR3 DNA: TGTGCCGGCACCGGACACAGGGAGAGGACGCAGTATTTT. Its protein is CAGTGHRERTQYF.

CDR3 loop: CSVEGEFVGDARYF. The CDR3 DNA sequence: TGCAGCGTTGAGGGGGAGTTTGTTGGAGATGCGCGGTATTTT. The chain carries TRBV29-1 and TRBJ2-3; perhaps D is TRBD1 or TRBD2 (5 bases each). The CDR3 is 14 amino acids. Trimming stripped 3 bases from V and 14 bases from J, with 24 bases between. Germline V lookup: CDR1 SQVTM, CDR2 ANQGSEA.

This clonotype was recorded a few times. The rearrangement links TRBV2 to TRBJ1-4; D possibly corresponds to TRBD1 (6 bases). Trimming removed 6 bases from V and 14 bases from J, with 22 bases in between. In germline, CDR1 is SNHLY, CDR2 FYNNEI. This CDR3 spans 14 amino acids. The chain's CDR3 is CASRATGFGSFLFF. CDR3 sequence (DNA): TGTGCCAGCAGGGCGACAGGTTTTGGATCTTTTCTGTTTTTT.

V is TRBV4-3 and J is TRBJ1-4, with 9 nucleotides matching TRBD1. CDR3 length: 15 residues. The germline gives CDR1 LGHNA, CDR2 YSLEER. After removal of 1 base from V and 6 bases from J, the junction contained 3 bases not matched to a gene. CDR3 loop: CASSQAWTGDEKLFF. In DNA, the CDR3 is TGCGCCAGCAGCCAAGCATGGACAGGGGATGAAAAACTGTTTTTT.

The V call is TRBV7-2, the J call TRBJ1-1, with 8 positions matching TRBD1. CDR3 length: 16 residues. Per germline, CDR1 SGHTA and CDR2 FQGNSA. V was clipped by 3 bases and J by 5 bases; unmatched bases: 11. CDR3 in DNA: TGTGCCAGCAGCTTGAGGCAGGGGGCGGGTTATACTGAAGCTTTCTTT. This codes for CASSLRQGAGYTEAFF.

This clonotype has just a few counts. A single base separates this from a much larger clone, so it may be a read error. The chain carries TRBV12-3 or TRBV12-4 and TRBJ1-2, with unresolved D. This CDR3 spans 16 amino acids. CDR3 sequence: CASSSPWREKSDGCTF. The CDR3 nucleotides read TGTGCCAGCAGCTCCCCATGGAGGGAGAAGTCGGATGGCTGCACCTTC.

This chain connects TRBV28 to TRBJ2-1, with TRBD2 matching 10 bases. V gave up 7 bases and J gave up 8 bases; unmatched junction bases: 8. CDR3 length equals 14 residues. The V gene's germline CDR1 is MDHEN and CDR2 SYDVKM. Here the CDR3 DNA reads TGTGCCAGCAATCCTAGCGGGGGTACGTATGAGCAGTTCTTC. Translation: CASNPSGGTYEQFF.

This clonotype came up a few times. The CDR3 reads CATQGGETSPLHF. The CDR3 DNA is TGTGCCACCCAAGGTGGTGAAACTTCACCCCTCCACTTT. The chain combines TRBV28 with TRBJ1-6; D is undetermined. CDR1 and CDR2 from the germline V gene are MDHEN and SYDVKM. The length of the CDR3 is 13 residues. V lost 10 bases and J 9 bases, leaving 16 bases between the germline ends. The full variable domain, completed using reference TRBV28 and TRBJ1-6, is DVKVTQSSRYLVKRTGEKVFLECVQDMDHENMFWYRQDPGLGLRLIYFSYDVKMKEKGDIPEGYSVSREKKERFSLILESASTNQTSMYLCATQGGETSPLHFGNGTRLTVT.

V and J are TRBV12-5 and TRBJ1-2; 8 bases are a match to TRBD1. CDR1 is LGHNT and CDR2 is FRNRAP in the germline V gene. The junction had 3 bases not matched to a gene; V was cut back by 1 base and J by 2 bases. The CDR3 is 15 amino acids. The CDR3 DNA reads as TGTGCTAGTGGTTTGGGGACAGGGAAAAACTATGGCTACACCTTC. It translates to CASGLGTGKNYGYTF.

This clonotype was observed a few times. V is TRBV20-1 and J is TRBJ1-4; the D gene is possibly TRBD1 (6 bases). In germline, CDR1 is DFQATT, CDR2 SNEGSKA (reference sequence). V lost 6 bases, J lost 5 bases, and 13 bases lay in between. The CDR3 is 13 amino acids. In nucleotides, the CDR3 is TGCAGTGCCCTCGGGGGGGGCAATGAAAAACTGTTTTTT. This gives the protein CSALGGGNEKLFF.

The chain combines TRBV3-1 with TRBJ1-6; TRBD1 matches at 8 bases. Germline V gene data show CDR1 as LGHDT and CDR2 as YNNKEL (reference sequence). J was trimmed by 14 bases and V by 2 bases; bases with no gene match: 2. The CDR3 is made up of 12 amino acids. The CDR3 coding sequence is TGTGCCAGCAGCCAAAACAGGGGGACCCTCCACTTT. It is translated as CASSQNRGTLHF. The full variable domain, its missing parts supplied by reference TRBV3-1 and TRBJ1-6, is DTAVSQTPKYLVTQMGNDKSIKCEQNLGHDTMYWYKQDSKKFLKIMFSYNNKELIINETVPNRFSPKSPDKAHLNLHINSLELGDSAVYFCASSQNRGTLHFGNGTRLTVT.

This clonotype was seen a few times. The CDR3 DNA reads TGTGCCAGCAGTGAATATACGGACAGAGCCTACGAGCAGTACTTC. It specifies CASSEYTDRAYEQYF. The chain employs TRBV25-1 and TRBJ2-7, with D possibly matching TRBD1 (6 bases). This CDR3 has 15 amino acids. CDR1 MGHDK and CDR2 SYGVNS come from the germline V gene. The V gene lost 0 bases and the J gene lost 2 bases, with 11 bases spanning the gap.

This chain joins TRBV2 and TRBJ1-1; D gene ambiguous. Trimming removed 6 bases at V and 4 bases at J, with 15 bases between. The germline CDR1 and CDR2 sequences are SNHLY and FYNNEI. The CDR3 totals 14 residues. The CDR3 reads CASRVTSVGTEAFF. Written as DNA, the CDR3 is TGTGCCAGCAGGGTTACATCGGTTGGCACTGAAGCTTTCTTT.

This clonotype appeared a single time. Without the conserved terminal phenylalanine or tryptophan, this CDR3 likely stems from a read error. The rearrangement uses TRBV5-1 and TRBJ2-3, with 9 positions matching TRBD1. J was trimmed by 1 base and V by 0 bases; bases with no gene match: 0. Germline CDR1 reads SGHRS; CDR2 reads YFSETQ. The CDR3 sequence is 15 residues long. The CDR3 DNA sequence: TGCGCCAGCAGCTTGGGACAGGGGGGCACAGATACGCAGTATGTT. Its translation: CASSLGQGGTDTQYV.